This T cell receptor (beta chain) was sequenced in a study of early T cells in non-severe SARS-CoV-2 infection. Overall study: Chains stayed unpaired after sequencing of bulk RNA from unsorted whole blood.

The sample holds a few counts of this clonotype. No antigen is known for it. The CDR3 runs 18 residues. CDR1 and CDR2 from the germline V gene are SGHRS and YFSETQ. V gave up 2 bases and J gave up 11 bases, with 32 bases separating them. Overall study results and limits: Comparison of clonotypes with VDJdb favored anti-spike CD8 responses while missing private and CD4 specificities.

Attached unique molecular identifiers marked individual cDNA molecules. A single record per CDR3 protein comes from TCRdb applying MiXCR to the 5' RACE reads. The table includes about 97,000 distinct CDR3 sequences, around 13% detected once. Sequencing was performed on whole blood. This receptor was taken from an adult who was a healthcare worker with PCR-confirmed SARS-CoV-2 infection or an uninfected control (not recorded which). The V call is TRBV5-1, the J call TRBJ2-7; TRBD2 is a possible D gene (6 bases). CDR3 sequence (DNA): TGCGCCAGCAGCTTAGCTGGCGCCCAGATGGGGACTCAGGCGAGCAAGTACTTC. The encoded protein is CASSLAGAQMGTQASKYF.